This T cell receptor beta chain was sequenced during a study of blood T cell repertoires in COVID-19 (dated by TCRdb to 2019 to 2021). Regarding the study in general: Collaborator samples came from the United States, Italy and Spain and covered acute and convalescent phases of COVID-19. The prospective study material was composed of cDNA or gDNA derived from T cells, B-cell-depleted T cells, or PBMCs. Subjects who had been exposed to COVID-19, were actively infected with it, or had recovered from it provided the deeply sampled blood TCRbeta repertoires that made up the dataset. The repertoires were made available in a free public database intended to serve as a resource for research on the immune response to SARS-CoV-2. Samples were obtained from the ongoing ImmuneRACE study (first 160 participants) and from some 1,300 subjects provided by 6 global collaborators. A de-identified subject ID, COVID-19 status, age in years and sex were almost always included in the sample metadata. HLA class I and class II types, where available, came from metadata supplied by the sample provider rather than from assay-based typing.

In regard to this clone: Its antigen target is currently unknown. No quality values exist for individual bases; no much larger clone is one base distant.

General findings and caveats noted by the study authors: The quantity of clinical and demographic metadata differed by source and by participant and was supplied without curation.

Collaborating institutions collected whole blood in K2EDTA tubes following their own protocols. For TCRbeta analysis, collaborators shipped samples as frozen whole blood, isolated PBMCs, or DNA extracted from either of those sample types. The immunoSEQ Assay, a bias-controlled multiplex PCR, was used to amplify TCRbeta CDR3 regions from genomic DNA. The authors processed their data as follows. Nucleated cell counts per sample were estimated from amplification of reference gene primers within the assay. To quantify the absolute abundance of each unique TCRbeta CDR3 rearrangement, sequence reads were collapsed and filtered. Productive Simpson clonality was computed per sample as the square root of Simpson's diversity index over productive rearrangements. TCRdb stores this immuneACCESS table with in-frame sequences only. Part of the clones is absent; in the studies checked, under half of the shortfall reflects unresolved V genes, and no reason is known for the rest. That table supplies the V and J calls and clone size; D and trimming were determined from the DNA. Across this sample there are tens of thousands of clones, with 88% seen only once. 4.8% of the sample belongs to the ten largest clones.

V sheds 0 bases and J sheds 8 bases, leaving 7 bases between their ends. From its cysteine to its phenylalanine, the CDR3 spans 12 amino acids. Just CDR3 DNA is preserved here, 36 bases in frame from base 1. CDR1 and CDR2 are drawn from the germline V gene (reference sequence): LNHDA, SQIVND. Source material: peripheral blood. Recombination linked TRBV19 to TRBJ1-2; no D segment can be confidently identified. The sequence was obtained from a human donor in a cohort sampled during active COVID-19. The base sequence is TGTGCCAGTAGTATAGACGGCAGGGGCTACACCTTC. Its translation is CASSIDGRGYTF.